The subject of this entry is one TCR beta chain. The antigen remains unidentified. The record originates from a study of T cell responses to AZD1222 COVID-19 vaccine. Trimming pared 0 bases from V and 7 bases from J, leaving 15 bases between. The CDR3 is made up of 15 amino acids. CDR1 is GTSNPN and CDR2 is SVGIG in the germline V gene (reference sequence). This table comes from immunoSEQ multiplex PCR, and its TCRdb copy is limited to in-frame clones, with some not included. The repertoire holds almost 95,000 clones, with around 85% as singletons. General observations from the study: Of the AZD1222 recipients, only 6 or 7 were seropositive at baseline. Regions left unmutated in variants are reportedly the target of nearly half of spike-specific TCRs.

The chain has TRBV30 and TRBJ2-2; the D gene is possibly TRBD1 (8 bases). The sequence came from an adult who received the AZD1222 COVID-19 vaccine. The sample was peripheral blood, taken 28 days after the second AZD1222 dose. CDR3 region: CAWSVQHRGGGELFF. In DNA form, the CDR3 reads TGTGCCTGGAGTGTACAGCACAGGGGGGGCGGGGAGCTGTTTTTT. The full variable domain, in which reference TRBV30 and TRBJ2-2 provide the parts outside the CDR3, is SQTIHQWPATLVQPVGSPLSLECTVEGTSNPNLYWYRQAAGRGLQLLFYSVGIGQISSEVPQNLSASRPQDRQFILSSKKLLLSDSGFYLCAWSVQHRGGGELFFGEGSRLTVL.